This TCR beta chain was sequenced for a study of regulatory T cells in long-lasting Graves disease. Germline V lookup: CDR1 SQVTM, CDR2 ANQGSEA. This CDR3 spans 18 amino acids. The junction had 12 bases not matched to a gene; V was cut back by 0 bases and J by 4 bases. Indicated time point: persistent/refractory GD, antithyroid drugs over 5 years with positive TRAb. PBMC RNA served as the TCR library source. TCR beta libraries were built with iRepertoire HTBI primers and Arm-PCR of CDR3 regions. In the source study's methods: The identification of about 68 TRBV and 14 TRBJ segments was made across samples. TCRdb analysed the multiplex PCR reads with MiXCR anew, one entry per CDR3 protein. TCRdb assigned the V and J calls; the authors' analysis was not used. The repertoire holds roughly 430,000 distinct CDR3 sequences, with around 20% as singletons. This clonotype was seen only a few times.

This TCR was recovered from a female donor with Graves disease. The sample here was peripheral blood mononuclear cells (PBMCs), taken when the disease was refractory, from a patient treated with antithyroid drugs. The V and J genes are TRBV29-1 and TRBJ2-2; 9 bases line up with TRBD2. The CDR3 spells CSVEDRTTSGGGTGELFF. The CDR3 DNA sequence: TGCAGCGTTGAAGATCGGACGACTAGCGGAGGGGGCACCGGGGAGCTGTTTTTT.